Each of the 23 T cell receptor beta chains below was sequenced from the same sample in a study of human T cells and chemical hapten exposure. Time point specified: pre-sensitization, week 0. As for treatment: therapeutic diphenylcyclopropenone sensitization with weekly scalp DPC. TCRdb called the RACE reads again in MiXCR, with one record for every CDR3 protein. The sample lists about 250,000 distinct CDR3 sequences, almost 8% occurring once. This material consisted of whole blood, taken in connection with sensitization to the hapten diphenylcyclopropenone (DPC). These receptors all stem from a man aged 18 to 29 with alopecia areata. Some clones in this sample may be carry-over from other donors' samples.

This chain joins TRBV6-1 and TRBJ2-2; no clear D gene. The germline V gene has CDR1 MNHNS and CDR2 SASEGT. V lost 5 bases to trimming and J lost 1 base, with 8 bases between them. CDR3 length: 14 residues. Here the CDR3 DNA reads TGTGCCAGCAGTTGGAATTGGAACACCGGGGAGCTGTTTTTT. This encodes CASSWNWNTGELFF.

The V and J genes are TRBV9 and TRBJ1-4; the match to TRBD1 covers 7 bases. The CDR3 is made up of 15 amino acids. The germline V gene encodes CDR1 SGDLS and CDR2 YYNGEE. J lost 8 bases, V lost 2 bases, and 9 bases had no gene match. The CDR3, as DNA: TGTGCCAGCAGCGTCCAACAGGGGCGGAACGAAAAACTGTTTTTT. Amino acid sequence: CASSVQQGRNEKLFF.

The table lists this clonotype with a few counts. The gene calls are TRBV5-1 and TRBJ2-7; D remains unclear. The CDR3 runs 12 residues. Trimming pared 7 bases from V and 5 bases from J, leaving 13 bases between. Germline CDR1 is SGHRS and CDR2 is YFSETQ. CDR3 sequence reads: CASLNRENEQYV. CDR3 in DNA: TGCGCCAGCCTGAACAGAGAGAACGAGCAGTACGTC.

The table lists this clonotype with a few counts. V and J are TRBV10-3 and TRBJ2-1, with 11 bases lining up with TRBD2. This CDR3 has 13 amino acids. CDR1 is ENHRY, CDR2 SYGVKD, per germline. Unmatched junction bases numbered 8, after V lost 9 bases and J lost 10 bases. This CDR3 reads CAINLAGGREQFF. CDR3 sequence (DNA): TGTGCCATAAATCTAGCGGGGGGTCGGGAGCAGTTCTTC.

V gene TRBV6-5 combines with J gene TRBJ1-5, with D possibly being TRBD1 (5 bases). Trimming stripped 10 bases from V and 6 bases from J, with 16 bases between. This CDR3 has 13 residues. Germline V CDR1 and CDR2: MNHEY, SVGAGI. CDR3 residues: CATSRTGGQPQHF. The CDR3 coding sequence is TGTGCCACCAGCAGAACGGGGGGTCAGCCCCAGCATTTT.

This chain links TRBV20-1 with TRBJ1-1; 10 nucleotides agree with TRBD1. The germline V gene encodes CDR1 DFQATT and CDR2 SNEGSKA (reference sequence). This CDR3 region has 13 residues. V shed 5 bases and J 6 bases; nucleotides not matched to a gene: 6. Written as DNA, the CDR3 is TGCAGTGCTCACCGGACAGGGGGAGCTGAAGCTTTCTTT. Translating gives CSAHRTGGAEAFF.

This clonotype appeared a few times. The chain has TRBV7-9 and TRBJ2-7; no reliable D call. The CDR3 covers 12 residues. Germline loops: CDR1 SEHNR, CDR2 FQNEAQ (reference sequence). V dropped 5 bases and J dropped 6 bases, with 11 bases sitting between them. DNA for the CDR3: TGTGCCAGCAGCGTCGGCCCCAGCGAGCAGTACGTC. Its translation is CASSVGPSEQYV.

The genes are TRBV10-3 and TRBJ2-3; D gene unclear. Trimming stripped 3 bases from V and 0 bases from J, with 4 bases between. The length of the CDR3 is 13 residues. Germline values: CDR1 ENHRY, CDR2 SYGVKD. CDR3 coding DNA: TGTGCCATCAGTGATTACAGCACAGATACGCAGTATTTT. Translation: CAISDYSTDTQYF.

This chain links TRBV4-3 with TRBJ2-2; D is undetermined. There are 18 residues in the CDR3. Germline loops: CDR1 LGHNA, CDR2 YSLEER. V lost 0 bases, J lost 0 bases, and 14 bases lay in between. DNA for the CDR3: TGCGCCAGCAGCCAAGACGAAAGCGACACAACGAACACCGGGGAGCTGTTTTTT. Amino acids: CASSQDESDTTNTGELFF.

The chain combines TRBV28 with TRBJ1-2; tentative D call: TRBD1 (5 bases). Trimming stripped 8 bases from V and 2 bases from J, with 18 bases between. Germline V gives CDR1 MDHEN, CDR2 SYDVKM. This CDR3 region has 15 residues. CDR3 amino acids: CASGDGDGKNYGYTF. CDR3 nucleotides: TGTGCCAGCGGGGATGGGGACGGAAAGAACTATGGCTACACCTTC.

CDR3 amino acids: CASRFGTSGAQNIQYF. CDR3 coding DNA: TGTGCCAGCAGATTCGGGACTAGCGGGGCCCAAAACATTCAGTACTTC. The chain combines TRBV6-2 or TRBV6-3 with TRBJ2-4, with 13 bases that match TRBD2. V trimming: 6 bases; J trimming: 5 bases; junction bases outside the gene matches: 7. The CDR3 loop spans 16 amino acids. CDR1 and CDR2 from the germline V gene are MNHEY and SVGEGT.

The J gene is TRBJ2-7, the V gene TRBV7-9, with D hard to call. V was clipped by 4 bases and J by 4 bases, with 14 bases between them. The germline CDR1 and CDR2 sequences are SEHNR and FQNEAQ (reference sequence). The CDR3 covers 14 residues. CDR3 bases: TGTGCCAGCAGCTCGACCCCCGGCAGGTACGAGCAGTACTTC. It translates to CASSSTPGRYEQYF.

This clonotype was seen only a few times. This rearrangement joins TRBV24-1 to TRBJ2-3, with 8 bases identical to TRBD1. Trimming removed 7 bases from V and 2 bases from J; junction bases left unmatched: 4. This CDR3 has 14 residues. Germline V gives CDR1 KGHDR, CDR2 SFDVKD. CDR3 residues: CATRETGVTDTQYF. For the CDR3, the DNA is TGTGCCACCAGGGAGACAGGGGTCACAGATACGCAGTATTTT.

Concerning this clonotype itself: This is likely a read error, given that the CDR3 carries no conserved phenylalanine or tryptophan at its end. This chain connects TRBV29-1 to TRBJ1-5, with no clear D. V was clipped by 0 bases and J by 5 bases, with 5 bases between them. Germline V gene data show CDR1 as SQVTM and CDR2 as ANQGSEA. The CDR3 covers 12 residues. The chain's CDR3 is CSVEEADQPQHI. In DNA form, the CDR3 reads TGCAGCGTTGAAGAGGCGGATCAGCCCCAGCATATT.

This chain links TRBV6-5 with TRBJ1-6, with 12 bases that match TRBD1. With 8 bases clipped from V and 5 bases from J, the junction kept 7 bases outside the gene matches. The CDR3 spans 16 residues. Germline V gene data show CDR1 as MNHEY and CDR2 as SVGAGI. The CDR3 DNA sequence: TGTGCCAGCTGCCGGGACAGGGGGCGAAATAATTCACCCCTCCACTTT. It translates to CASCRDRGRNNSPLHF.

This clonotype came up a few times. The genes are TRBV5-6 and TRBJ2-2; D is unresolved. The length of the CDR3 is 14 residues. V gave up 1 base and J gave up 4 bases, with 8 bases separating them. Germline V gives CDR1 SGHDT, CDR2 YYEEEE. The CDR3 spells CASSLRRSTGELFF. The DNA for the CDR3 is TGTGCCAGCAGCTTGAGACGGTCCACCGGGGAGCTGTTTTTT. The full variable domain, with the rest looked up from reference TRBV5-6 and TRBJ2-2, is DAGVTQSPTHLIKTRGQQVTLRCSPKSGHDTVSWYQQALGQGPQFIFQYYEEEERQRGNFPDRFSGHQFPNYSSELNVNALLLGDSALYLCASSLRRSTGELFFGEGSRLTVL.

V is TRBV5-1 and J is TRBJ2-7; a possible D gene is TRBD1 (6 bases). V was cut by 3 bases and J by 8 bases, with 12 bases left in between. Germline values: CDR1 SGHRS, CDR2 YFSETQ. The CDR3 extends over 12 amino acids. The CDR3 here is CASSSTGPKQYF. DNA of the CDR3: TGCGCCAGCAGCTCGACAGGACCCAAGCAGTACTTC.

The chain carries TRBV3-1 and TRBJ2-6, with 8 bases aligning to TRBD1. The V and J ends lost 3 bases and 0 bases, in that order; junction bases with no gene match: 7. From germline, CDR1 is LGHDT and CDR2 YNNKEL (reference sequence). This CDR3 has 18 residues. The CDR3 protein is CASSQRDRMSSGANVLTF. The CDR3, as DNA: TGTGCCAGCAGCCAGCGGGACAGGATGAGCTCTGGGGCCAACGTCCTGACTTTC.

The table lists this clonotype with a few counts. The chain employs TRBV10-3 and TRBJ2-1, with 7 bases aligning to TRBD2. J lost 2 bases, V lost 3 bases, and 4 bases had no gene match. Germline V CDR1 and CDR2: ENHRY, SYGVKD. The CDR3 runs to 15 residues. For the CDR3, the DNA is TGTGCCATCAGTGAAAGCGGGGCCACCTACAATGAGCAGTTCTTC. Translation gives CAISESGATYNEQFF.

This clonotype has at least ten counts. The rearrangement uses TRBV12-3 or TRBV12-4 and TRBJ2-3; tentative D call: TRBD2 (5 bases). The CDR3 is 15 residues long. Trimming pared 7 bases from V and 4 bases from J, leaving 18 bases between. CDR3 coding DNA: TGTGCCAGCACCCCGGTTGGCGGGCCGCCAGATACGCAGTATTTT. Encoded protein: CASTPVGGPPDTQYF.

This chain links TRBV6-5 with TRBJ1-1; TRBD1 is a possible D gene (6 bases). Germline assignment: CDR1 MNHEY and CDR2 SVGAGI. Trimming stripped 4 bases from V and 0 bases from J, with 12 bases between. The CDR3 totals 15 residues. For the CDR3, the DNA is TGTGCCAGCAGTTTGCGGGACACGGTGAACACTGAAGCTTTCTTT. This sequence encodes CASSLRDTVNTEAFF.

The sample holds many counts of this clonotype. The rearrangement links TRBV12-3 or TRBV12-4 to TRBJ2-5; tentatively, D is TRBD2 (6 bases). The CDR3 covers 13 residues. Between the trimmed V and J ends, which lost 1 base and 5 bases, there was a span of 8 bases. CDR3 nucleotide sequence: TGTGCCAGCAGTTTAGGGCTAGCGGAGACCCAGTACTTC. It yields the protein CASSLGLAETQYF.

The chain has TRBV28 and TRBJ2-7; D gene unclear. Germline CDR1 MDHEN, CDR2 SYDVKM. Trimming shortened V by 8 bases and J by 0 bases, and 11 bases separated the two germline ends. The CDR3 length is 13 residues. CDR3 protein: CASGPASSYEQYF. CDR3 DNA sequence: TGTGCCAGCGGTCCGGCGAGCTCCTACGAGCAGTACTTC.